This T cell receptor (beta chain) was observed in a study of cytomegalovirus exposure and HLA in healthy donors. General observations from the study: Cytomegalovirus-associated TCR beta chains were listed, numbering some 170.

PCR used 60 Vbeta primers and 13 Jbeta primers. Assay used: immunoSEQ multiplex PCR; TCRdb lists only in-frame clones, some missing. This sample carries under 40,000 clones, with less than 3.5% going to the ten biggest clones. With respect to this clone: The antigen is not known.

The sequencing sample was made of PBMCs. This TCR was recovered from a middle-aged woman in good health and CMV-seropositive.

The CDR3 DNA reads TGTGCCAGCTCACTAGGGACAGGAGATGGCTACACCTTC. It translates to CASSLGTGDGYTF. This chain joins TRBV18 and TRBJ1-2; 8 positions agree with TRBD1. The germline V gene encodes CDR1 KGHSH and CDR2 LQKENI. This CDR3 contains 13 residues. Losses at the gene ends were 4 bases for V and 6 bases for J; bases not matched to a gene: 4.